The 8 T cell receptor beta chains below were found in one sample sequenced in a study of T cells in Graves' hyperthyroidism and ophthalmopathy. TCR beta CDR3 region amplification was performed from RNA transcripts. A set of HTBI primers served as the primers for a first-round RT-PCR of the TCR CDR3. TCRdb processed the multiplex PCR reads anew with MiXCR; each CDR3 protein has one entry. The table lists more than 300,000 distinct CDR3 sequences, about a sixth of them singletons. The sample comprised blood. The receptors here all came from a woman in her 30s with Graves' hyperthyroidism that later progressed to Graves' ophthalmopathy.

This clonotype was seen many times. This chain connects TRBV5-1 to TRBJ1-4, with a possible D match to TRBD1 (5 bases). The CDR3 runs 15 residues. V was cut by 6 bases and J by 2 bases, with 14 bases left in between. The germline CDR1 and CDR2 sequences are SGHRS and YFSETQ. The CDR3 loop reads CASNLVGATNEKLFF. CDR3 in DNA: TGCGCCAGCAATCTGGTCGGGGCCACTAATGAAAAACTGTTTTTT.

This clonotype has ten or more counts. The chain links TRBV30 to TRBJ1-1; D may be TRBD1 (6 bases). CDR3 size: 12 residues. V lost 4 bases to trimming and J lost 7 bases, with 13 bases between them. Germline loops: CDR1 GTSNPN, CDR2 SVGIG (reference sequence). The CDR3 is CAWNRDKIEAFF. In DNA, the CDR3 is TGTGCCTGGAACCGGGACAAGATTGAAGCTTTCTTT.

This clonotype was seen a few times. The CDR3 DNA follows: TGTGCCAGCAGTAGCCGACAGGGGTCTTTAGTGGGGGCTTTCTTT. Its protein is CASSSRQGSLVGAFF. The J gene is TRBJ1-1, the V gene TRBV27, with TRBD1 matching over 8 bases. V shed 5 bases, J shed 11 bases, and the junction held 16 bases outside the gene matches. The germline V gene encodes CDR1 MNHEY and CDR2 SMNVEV (reference sequence). The CDR3 contains 15 residues.

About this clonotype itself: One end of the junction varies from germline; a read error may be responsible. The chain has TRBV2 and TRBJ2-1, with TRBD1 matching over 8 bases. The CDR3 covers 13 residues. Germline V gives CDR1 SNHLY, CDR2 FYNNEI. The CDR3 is CARSLQGAGEQFF. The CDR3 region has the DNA TGCGCCCGCAGCCTGCAGGGGGCGGGGGAGCAGTTCTTC.

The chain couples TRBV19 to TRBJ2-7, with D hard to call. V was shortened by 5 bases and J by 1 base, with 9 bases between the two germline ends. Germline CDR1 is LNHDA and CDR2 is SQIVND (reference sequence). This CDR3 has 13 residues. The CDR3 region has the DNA TGTGCCAGTAGTGGAAGCAGATCCTACGAGCAGTACTTC. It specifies CASSGSRSYEQYF.

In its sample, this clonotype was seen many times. The CDR3 protein is CASSLSGKNIQYF. The CDR3 DNA sequence: TGTGCCAGCAGTTTATCGGGCAAAAACATTCAGTACTTC. The chain joins TRBV27 to TRBJ2-4; unclear D gene. The CDR3 contains 13 residues. The V end lost 0 bases, the J end lost 3 bases, and 3 bases lay between the germline ends. Germline V lookup: CDR1 MNHEY, CDR2 SMNVEV (reference sequence).

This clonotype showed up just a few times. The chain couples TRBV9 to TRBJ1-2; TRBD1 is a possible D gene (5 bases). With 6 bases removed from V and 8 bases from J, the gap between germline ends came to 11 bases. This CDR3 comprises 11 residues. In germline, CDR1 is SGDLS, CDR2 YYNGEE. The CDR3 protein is CASTGARGYTF. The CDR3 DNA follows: TGTGCCAGCACCGGGGCGCGAGGCTACACCTTC.

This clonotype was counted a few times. The CDR3 is CASSLGYREDNEQFF. The DNA of the CDR3 is TGTGCCAGCAGCCTCGGGTACCGGGAGGACAATGAGCAGTTCTTC. The J gene is TRBJ2-1, the V gene TRBV5-6, with 7 bases that match TRBD2. Germline-derived CDR1 and CDR2 are SGHDT and YYEEEE. J was trimmed by 5 bases and V by 4 bases; bases with no gene match: 9. The CDR3 is made up of 15 amino acids.